This passage covers 11 T cell receptor beta chains from one sample sequenced in a study of blood T cells in healthy people across ages. Combining a sample-barcoded 5' primer with a J-beta primer mix, a second PCR ran for 7 to 11 cycles. TCRdb re-called the 5' RACE reads through MiXCR, storing one row per CDR3 protein. The profile shows 1.4 million to 1.5 million distinct CDR3 sequences, 35% to 45% of them singletons. Input material: blood. The receptors were sampled from a woman younger than 35 in good health.

CDR3 protein: CAGTIGTDTQYF. CDR3 coding DNA: TGTGCCGGGACAATAGGCACAGATACGCAGTATTTT. The rearrangement links TRBV30 to TRBJ2-3; the D gene is possibly TRBD1 (6 bases). Trimming took off 8 bases at V and 1 base at J, with 10 bases between the two ends. The V gene's germline CDR1 is GTSNPN and CDR2 SVGIG (reference sequence). The CDR3 covers 12 residues.

The rearrangement joins TRBV12-3 or TRBV12-4 to TRBJ2-3; 7 bases agree with TRBD1. This CDR3 is 15 amino acids long. With 7 bases clipped from V and 2 bases from J, the junction kept 9 bases outside the gene matches. The CDR3 DNA reads TGTGCCAGCAAGGGGACAGATCTTTTCACAGATACGCAGTATTTT. Translation gives CASKGTDLFTDTQYF.

This clonotype has just a few counts. J is TRBJ1-4 and V is TRBV6-5; D gene uncertain. Trimming shortened V by 0 bases and J by 3 bases, and 5 bases separated the two germline ends. CDR1 is MNHEY and CDR2 is SVGAGI in the germline V gene. The CDR3 has 14 amino acids. The CDR3 loop is CASSYSPANEKLFF. For the CDR3, the DNA is TGTGCCAGCAGTTACTCACCGGCTAATGAAAAACTGTTTTTT.

The chain carries TRBV21-1 and TRBJ1-5. TRBV21-1 is noted as a pseudogene. The CDR3 extends over 16 amino acids. The CDR3 loop is CASSKEGRDSSQPQHF. CDR3 coding DNA: TGTGCCAGCAGCAAAGAGGGGAGGGATTCCAGTCAGCCCCAGCATTTT.

This clonotype was seen a single time. J is TRBJ2-1 and V is TRBV29-1, with a weak D call TRBD1 (6 bases). The V and J ends lost 3 bases and 10 bases respectively, with 16 bases between them. Germline V lookup: CDR1 SQVTM, CDR2 ANQGSEA. The CDR3 length is 13 residues. The CDR3 DNA reads TGCAGCGTTGATGGGGACAACTCCTACGAGCAGTTCTTC. Encoded protein: CSVDGDNSYEQFF.

This clonotype appeared a few times. The rearrangement uses TRBV20-1 and TRBJ1-6; TRBD1 might be the D (6 bases). The germline CDR1 and CDR2 sequences are DFQATT and SNEGSKA (reference sequence). The germline V and J ends were trimmed by 5 bases and 3 bases, with 8 bases remaining between them. This CDR3 has 13 amino acids. CDR3 protein: CSAYRDYNSPLHF. The CDR3 DNA reads TGCAGTGCTTACAGGGACTATAATTCACCCCTCCACTTT.

In nucleotides, the CDR3 is TGTGCCAGCAGCTTCATTAGCGGGAGACCGAGGGTAGTTGAGCAGTTCTTC. Translating it yields CASSFISGRPRVVEQFF. J is TRBJ2-1 and V is TRBV11-2; 9 bases are a match to TRBD2. CDR1 and CDR2 from the germline V gene are SGHAT and FQNNGV. CDR3 length equals 17 residues. V lost 3 bases to trimming and J lost 9 bases; unmatched junction nucleotides: 15.

The V call is TRBV3-1, the J call TRBJ1-4; 8 bases agree with TRBD1. Germline V lookup: CDR1 LGHDT, CDR2 YNNKEL (reference sequence). This CDR3 spans 16 amino acids. Germline trimming cut 6 bases from V and 7 bases from J; bases unmatched to any gene: 13. CDR3 DNA: TGTGCCAGCAGTAAAAGAAGTCAGGGGGCCGTTGAAAAACTGTTTTTT. It codes for CASSKRSQGAVEKLFF. The variable domain in full, with the rest retrieved from reference TRBV3-1 and TRBJ1-4, is DTAVSQTPKYLVTQMGNDKSIKCEQNLGHDTMYWYKQDSKKFLKIMFSYNNKELIINETVPNRFSPKSPDKAHLNLHINSLELGDSAVYFCASSKRSQGAVEKLFFGSGTQLSVL.

This clonotype was seen only a few times. The V gene is TRBV7-9, the J gene TRBJ1-5; TRBD1 might be the D (5 bases). The ends were cut back, 1 base at V and 4 bases at J, with 11 bases in the middle. Germline V CDR1 and CDR2: SEHNR, FQNEAQ (reference sequence). The CDR3 loop spans 15 amino acids. Here the CDR3 reads CASSLGDGGNQPQHF. CDR3 nucleotides: TGTGCCAGCAGCTTAGGGGACGGGGGGAATCAGCCCCAGCATTTT.

The chain uses TRBV30 and TRBJ1-6, with D perhaps matching TRBD1 (5 bases). This CDR3 contains 14 residues. Trimming removed 0 bases at V and 7 bases at J, with 10 bases between. CDR1 and CDR2 (germline): GTSNPN, SVGIG (reference sequence). The CDR3 protein is CAWSVAGGNSPLHF. DNA for the CDR3: TGTGCCTGGAGTGTAGCGGGGGGGAATTCACCCCTCCACTTT. Combining the CDR3 with reference TRBV30 and TRBJ1-6 gives the whole variable domain SQTIHQWPATLVQPVGSPLSLECTVEGTSNPNLYWYRQAAGRGLQLLFYSVGIGQISSEVPQNLSASRPQDRQFILSSKKLLLSDSGFYLCAWSVAGGNSPLHFGNGTRLTVT.

The rearrangement joins TRBV29-1 to TRBJ2-1; 10 bases align to TRBD2. The germline V gene has CDR1 SQVTM and CDR2 ANQGSEA. V lost 3 bases and J lost 1; bases outside the gene matches: 6. The CDR3 extends over 16 amino acids. CDR3 in DNA: TGCAGCGTTGAGGGGGGGACTAGCGAATCCTACAATGAGCAGTTCTTC. Protein sequence: CSVEGGTSESYNEQFF.